The 19 T cell receptor beta chains below come from one sample, sequenced in a study of OX40 agonist ivuxolimab in advanced cancers. The assay was immunoSEQ multiplex PCR, and TCRdb's table has in-frame clones only and misses some. The table shows over 80,000 clones, with under 95% occurring only once. Material: CD4+ or CD8+ T cells sorted from blood, obtained in a trial of the OX40 agonist ivuxolimab. These receptors all come from an adult with an advanced solid tumor such as melanoma, head and neck, liver or kidney cancer.

This sequence joins TRBV27 and TRBJ2-7; 9 bases map to TRBD2. After removal of 2 bases from V and 6 bases from J, the junction contained 11 bases not matched to a gene. Germline loops: CDR1 MNHEY, CDR2 SMNVEV (reference sequence). The CDR3 spans 16 residues. CDR3 in DNA: TGTGCCAGCAGTTTAATTGCGACTAGCGGTAAGGGCGAGCAGTACTTC. Protein sequence: CASSLIATSGKGEQYF.

The chain combines TRBV28 with TRBJ2-1; no firm D call. Trimming took 3 bases from V and 5 from J, leaving 5 bases between them. The CDR3 consists of 12 residues. Germline V gene data show CDR1 as MDHEN and CDR2 as SYDVKM. CDR3 nucleotides: TGTGCCAGCAGTTTTCAGGACAATGAGCAGTTCTTC. Translating gives CASSFQDNEQFF.

The rearrangement links TRBV14 to TRBJ2-5; 10 bases line up with TRBD1. Germline lookup yields CDR1 SGHDN and CDR2 FVKESK. This CDR3 contains 16 residues. Unmatched junction bases numbered 7, after V lost 4 bases and J lost 2 bases. Here the CDR3 reads CASSLRTGGRQETQYF. The CDR3 DNA is TGTGCCAGCAGCCTGAGGACAGGGGGGCGACAAGAGACCCAGTACTTC.

J is TRBJ2-6 and V is TRBV19, with D unclear. V dropped 6 bases and J dropped 0 bases, with 15 bases sitting between them. Looked up from germline, CDR1 is LNHDA and CDR2 is SQIVND (reference sequence). The CDR3 loop spans 17 amino acids. The CDR3 DNA reads as TGTGCCAGTAGACCTGACGACCTGACCTCTGGGGCCAACGTCCTGACTTTC. This gives the protein CASRPDDLTSGANVLTF.

The CDR3 nucleotides read TGTGCCAGCAGCTTGTCTACACAGGGGCAGGGTGGCTACACCTTC. It codes for CASSLSTQGQGGYTF. The genes are TRBV5-5 and TRBJ1-2, with 7 bases that match TRBD1. Looked up from germline, CDR1 is SGHKS and CDR2 is YYEKEE (reference sequence). The CDR3 contains 15 residues. Unmatched junction bases numbered 10, after V lost 1 base and J lost 7 bases.

The DNA for the CDR3 is TGTGCCAGCAGGCCCCCGGGGATATACGAAGTTAGCAATCAGCCCCAGCATTTT. This translates into CASRPPGIYEVSNQPQHF. The chain combines TRBV2 with TRBJ1-5, with D unresolved. V was pared by 6 bases and J by 0 bases, with 21 bases between. This CDR3 comprises 18 residues. CDR1 is SNHLY and CDR2 is FYNNEI in the germline V gene.

The V and J genes are TRBV5-4 and TRBJ2-7; TRBD2 matches 10 bases. CDR3 size: 16 residues. V dropped 0 bases and J dropped 0; count of bases not matched to a gene: 3. The germline CDR1 and CDR2 sequences are SGHNT and YYREEE (reference sequence). The CDR3 protein is CASSLGIAGGSYEQYF. CDR3 nucleotide sequence: TGTGCCAGCAGCTTGGGTATAGCGGGAGGCTCCTACGAGCAGTACTTC.

This clone turned up a few times. This chain links TRBV7-2 with TRBJ1-2; possibly TRBD1 for D (6 bases). CDR1 and CDR2 (germline): SGHTA, FQGNSA. Trimming took 1 base from V and 8 from J, leaving 14 bases between them. This CDR3 is built from 14 residues. The CDR3 nucleotides read TGTGCCAGCAGCTTAGGTACAGGGCGTCGGGGCTACACCTTC. The encoded protein is CASSLGTGRRGYTF.

This rearrangement joins TRBV28 to TRBJ2-1; D gene uncertain. With 6 bases removed from V and 7 bases from J, the gap between germline ends came to 10 bases. CDR3 length: 12 residues. The germline gives CDR1 MDHEN, CDR2 SYDVKM. The CDR3 protein is CASSRGRNEQFF. In nucleotides, the CDR3 is TGTGCCAGCAGCCGAGGACGGAATGAGCAGTTCTTC.

The rearrangement links TRBV19 to TRBJ1-5, with D unresolved. Trimming stripped 3 bases from V and 11 bases from J, with 20 bases between. Germline V gives CDR1 LNHDA, CDR2 SQIVND (reference sequence). This CDR3 has 15 amino acids. CDR3 bases: TGTGCCAGTAGTATCCGGGCGGAGGCTCCTTTAGCCCAGCATTTT. Protein product: CASSIRAEAPLAQHF.

This chain joins TRBV5-6 and TRBJ2-3; no clear D. Trimming removed 5 bases at V and 4 bases at J, with 5 bases between. Germline V CDR1 and CDR2: SGHDT, YYEEEE. The CDR3 is 11 residues long. The CDR3 protein is CASSQADTQYF. The CDR3 DNA reads as TGTGCCAGCAGTCAGGCAGATACGCAGTATTTT. Filled out from reference TRBV5-6 and TRBJ2-3, the complete variable domain reads DAGVTQSPTHLIKTRGQQVTLRCSPKSGHDTVSWYQQALGQGPQFIFQYYEEEERQRGNFPDRFSGHQFPNYSSELNVNALLLGDSALYLCASSQADTQYFGPGTRLTVL.

This chain connects TRBV18 to TRBJ1-2; maybe TRBD1 (6 bases). Germline V gives CDR1 KGHSH, CDR2 LQKENI. V was shortened by 5 bases and J by 4 bases, with 11 bases between the two germline ends. The CDR3 extends over 13 amino acids. The CDR3 loop reads CASSEDRLYGYTF. The DNA of the CDR3 is TGTGCCAGCTCAGAGGACAGACTCTATGGCTACACCTTC.

The chain recombines TRBV27 with TRBJ2-1; D might be TRBD2 (5 bases). The CDR3 consists of 14 residues. V lost 3 bases and J lost 9, with 15 bases in between. The germline CDR1 and CDR2 sequences are MNHEY and SMNVEV (reference sequence). The CDR3 loop reads CASSFLRERSEQFF. DNA of the CDR3: TGTGCCAGCAGTTTCCTTAGGGAGCGTAGTGAGCAGTTCTTC.

This clone was detected a few times. The chain employs TRBV20-1 and TRBJ2-1; the D is unclear. The length of the CDR3 is 10 residues. Germline-derived CDR1 and CDR2 are DFQATT and SNEGSKA (reference sequence). V shed 6 bases and J shed 7 bases, with 7 bases lying between them. The CDR3, as DNA: TGCAGTGCAGAAGATAATGAGCAGTTCTTC. This translates into CSAEDNEQFF.

CDR3 protein: CASSLTGNSNQPQHF. DNA for the CDR3: TGTGCCAGCAGCCTGACAGGGAATAGCAATCAGCCCCAGCATTTT. The chain links TRBV6-5 to TRBJ1-5; 7 bases agree with TRBD1. The CDR3 runs to 15 residues. In germline, CDR1 is MNHEY, CDR2 SVGAGI. V dropped 6 bases and J dropped 0; count of bases not matched to a gene: 5.

This rearrangement joins TRBV5-1 to TRBJ2-2, with D perhaps TRBD2 (6 bases). Germline-derived CDR1 and CDR2 are SGHRS and YFSETQ. Trimming removed 1 base at V and 0 bases at J, with 7 bases between. CDR3 size: 15 residues. CDR3 nucleotides: TGCGCCAGCAGCTTGCCTAGCGCGAACACCGGGGAGCTGTTTTTT. It codes for CASSLPSANTGELFF.

The rearrangement uses TRBV2 and TRBJ2-5, with 7 nucleotides matching TRBD2. This CDR3 is built from 15 residues. The germline CDR1 and CDR2 sequences are SNHLY and FYNNEI. Trimming took 7 bases from V and 4 from J; bases not matched to a gene: 12. The CDR3 nucleotides are TGTGCCAGCACAGCGGGGAGCGGTCTGGGAGAGACCCAGTACTTC. It codes for CASTAGSGLGETQYF.

As concerns this clone: Other DNA sequences in this sample translate to the same CDR3. The V gene is TRBV7-8, the J gene TRBJ2-5, with TRBD2 as a possible D gene (6 bases). Trimming stripped 5 bases from V and 2 bases from J, with 12 bases between. There are 14 residues in the CDR3. Per germline, CDR1 SGHVS and CDR2 FQNEAQ. CDR3 bases: TGTGCCAGCAGCCTGGGGAGGCAACAAGAGACCCAGTACTTC. It codes for CASSLGRQQETQYF. The full variable domain, its missing parts supplied by reference TRBV7-8 and TRBJ2-5, is GAGVSQSPRYKVAKRGQDVALRCDPISGHVSLFWYQQALGQGPEFLTYFQNEAQLDKSGLPSDRFFAERPEGSVSTLKIQRTQQEDSAVYLCASSLGRQQETQYFGPGTRLLVL.

This chain uses TRBV6-1 with TRBJ2-1; 8 bases line up with TRBD2. The CDR3 is 15 residues long. Trimming took 6 bases from V and 1 from J; bases not matched to a gene: 5. Germline assignment: CDR1 MNHNS and CDR2 SASEGT. As DNA, the CDR3 is TGTGCCAGCAGGAGCGGGAGAGGTTCCTACAATGAGCAGTTCTTC. Its translation is CASRSGRGSYNEQFF.